This T cell receptor (beta chain) was obtained from a study of response to subunit inactivated influenza vaccine. Study results and caveats: The authors proposed limited new T cell recruitment per seasonal influenza vaccination.

Looked up from germline, CDR1 is DFQATT and CDR2 is SNEGSKA (reference sequence). The CDR3 runs to 16 residues. Unmatched junction bases numbered 5, after V lost 0 bases and J lost 6 bases. This clonotype was seen more than once but under ten times. Its target is unknown. MiXCR was run by TCRdb on the RT-PCR reads, yielding one entry per CDR3 protein. The sample holds about 650,000 distinct CDR3 sequences; around 15% are singletons and the top ten take 7.5% to 9%. The sequencing here drew on PBMCs from blood, taken less than 15 days before vaccination. The receptor was derived from a man between 50 and 59 years old who received an inactivated influenza vaccine. J is TRBJ2-1 and V is TRBV20-1, with 13 bases identical to TRBD2. CDR3 in DNA: TGCAGTGCTAGAGATTTTGGACTAGCGGGGGCCAATGAGCAGTTCTTC. The encoded protein is CSARDFGLAGANEQFF.